This T cell receptor (beta chain) was retrieved from a study of blood T cell repertoires in COVID-19. Seattle enrolled patients during active infection and tracked them longitudinally. CDR3 length: 18 amino acids. Per the germline V gene, CDR1 is ENHRY and CDR2 is SYGVKD. V gave up 6 bases and J gave up 1 base; unmatched junction bases: 14. The authors' processing: Nucleated cell number was recorded as an estimate derived from reference gene primer amplification. TCRdb's table, derived via immunoSEQ multiplex PCR, lists solely in-frame clones and lacks some. V and J calls and clone size are copied from that table; D and trimming were computed from the DNA. Among around 190,000 clones listed, roughly 80% were seen once.

The chain joins TRBV10-3 to TRBJ1-2; TRBD1 matches at 10 bases. Sequenced sample: peripheral blood. The sequence was obtained from a woman aged 55-69 years with COVID-19, enrolled during active disease. The CDR3 DNA reads TGTGCCATCAGAGGCGCCGGGACAGGGGCCTACCTTAACTATGGCTACACCTTC. It encodes CAIRGAGTGAYLNYGYTF.